This entry describes one TCR beta chain. What it recognizes is unknown. Germline loops: CDR1 ENHRY, CDR2 SYGVKD. V gave up 3 bases and J gave up 3 bases, with 11 bases separating them. This CDR3 has 15 residues. These data come from a study of cytomegalovirus exposure and HLA in healthy donors. The study's findings and limits: A few of the chains that were CMV-associated were confirmed in vitro to be specific for CMV antigens.

Among the 100 to 150 subjects of the validation cohort, separate from the approximately 700-subject first cohort, were the donors. Some clones are missing from TCRdb's copy, which holds only in-frame ones; the method was immunoSEQ multiplex PCR. The sample has 150,000 to 200,000 clones; about 90% are singletons. Sequencing used PBMCs. The chain links TRBV10-3 to TRBJ1-4; D ambiguous. The clonotype comes from a woman under 30 in good health and CMV-seropositive. The CDR3 DNA reads as TGTGCCATCAGTGATTATTCAGGATCTAATGAAAAACTGTTTTTT. This codes for CAISDYSGSNEKLFF.